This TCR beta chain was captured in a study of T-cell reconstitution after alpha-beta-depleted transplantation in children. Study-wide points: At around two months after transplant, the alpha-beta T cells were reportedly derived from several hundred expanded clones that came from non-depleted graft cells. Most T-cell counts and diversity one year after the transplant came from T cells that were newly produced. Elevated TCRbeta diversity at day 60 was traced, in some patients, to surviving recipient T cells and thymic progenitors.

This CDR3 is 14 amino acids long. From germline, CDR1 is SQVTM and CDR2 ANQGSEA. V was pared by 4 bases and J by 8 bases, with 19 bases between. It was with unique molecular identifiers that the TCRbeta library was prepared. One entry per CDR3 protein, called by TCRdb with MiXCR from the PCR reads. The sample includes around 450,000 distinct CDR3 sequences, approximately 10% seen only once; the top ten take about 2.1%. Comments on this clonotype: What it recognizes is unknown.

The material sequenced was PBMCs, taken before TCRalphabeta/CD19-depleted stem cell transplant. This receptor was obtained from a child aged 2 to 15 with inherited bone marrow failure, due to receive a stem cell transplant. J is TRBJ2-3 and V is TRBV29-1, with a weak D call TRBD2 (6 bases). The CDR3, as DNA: TGCAGCGTTGGGACCCGGACTATTTCGGCTACGCAGTATTTT. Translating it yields CSVGTRTISATQYF.